This TCR beta chain emerged from a study of metastatic and nonmetastatic thyroid tumors. TCRdb re-processed the PCR reads through MiXCR. The table records around 20,000 clones, roughly a third of them present only once. The CDR3 has 15 amino acids. In germline, CDR1 is LNHDA, CDR2 SQIVND (reference sequence). The V and J ends lost 6 bases and 8 bases, in that order; junction bases with no gene match: 10. Patients underwent thyroid surgery, and none had received any treatment before it. The chain carries TRBV19 and TRBJ1-2; 12 positions match TRBD1. The clonotype was recovered from a female donor with papillary thyroid cancer or a benign thyroid nodule (not recorded which). Some clones in this sample may be carry-over from other donors' samples. The specimen sequenced was tumor tissue. The CDR3, as DNA: TGTGCCAGTAGCGCCCCGGGACAGGGGGCGCGCGGCTACACCTTC. Its protein is CASSAPGQGARGYTF.